The 8 T cell receptor beta chains below come from one sample, sequenced in a study of CD8+ T cells in alopecia areata. Isolated RNA was reverse transcribed into cDNA used as the sequencing template. Only in-frame clones appear in the TCRdb table, and some are missing; sequencing was by immunoSEQ multiplex PCR. Of about 180,000 clones listed, 45% to 60% are singletons. Sample treatment: oral pan-JAK inhibitor, 5-10 mg twice daily. The material sequenced was CD8+ T cells sorted from blood, taken at week 52, from a patient treated with tofacitinib. Source of these receptors: a human donor with alopecia areata.

The chain has TRBV5-1 and TRBJ1-5; TRBD1 is a possible D gene (5 bases). The ends were cut back, 0 bases at V and 2 bases at J, with 6 bases in the middle. Germline assignment: CDR1 SGHRS and CDR2 YFSETQ. The CDR3 totals 14 residues. The CDR3, as DNA: TGCGCCAGCAGCTTGGCAGGGCGCAATCAGCCCCAGCATTTT. Protein: CASSLAGRNQPQHF.

The chain carries TRBV5-1 and TRBJ2-7; 7 bases are a match to TRBD1. V lost 4 bases, J lost 5 bases, and 12 bases stayed unmatched. CDR1 and CDR2 (germline): SGHRS, YFSETQ. The CDR3 length is 15 residues. The CDR3 loop is CASSPMGRTGHEQYF. The CDR3 DNA reads TGCGCCAGCAGCCCCATGGGAAGGACAGGCCACGAGCAGTACTTC.

The chain links TRBV30 to TRBJ1-4; D uncertain. Per the germline V gene, CDR1 is GTSNPN and CDR2 is SVGIG (reference sequence). The CDR3 has 16 amino acids. With 2 bases removed from V and 2 bases from J, the gap between germline ends came to 15 bases. CDR3 in DNA: TGTGCCTGGAGTATAGGATCCTTCCCCACTAATGAAAAACTGTTTTTT. Its protein is CAWSIGSFPTNEKLFF.

The chain is built from TRBV2 and TRBJ1-3; D gene ambiguous. V dropped 2 bases and J dropped 4 bases, with 6 bases sitting between them. Germline assignment: CDR1 SNHLY and CDR2 FYNNEI. The CDR3 has 13 amino acids. The CDR3 loop is CASSESWGNTIYF. The CDR3 bases are TGTGCCAGCAGTGAAAGTTGGGGAAACACCATATATTTT.

The chain combines TRBV7-6 with TRBJ2-7, with TRBD1 matching over 10 bases. The CDR3 is 15 amino acids. Germline assignment: CDR1 SGHVS and CDR2 FNYEAQ. Losses at the gene ends were 4 bases for V and 5 bases for J; bases not matched to a gene: 8. The CDR3 spells CASSSIDRGQNEQYF. The CDR3 DNA is TGTGCCAGCAGCTCGATTGACAGGGGGCAAAACGAGCAGTACTTC.

A few counts support this clone. The chain joins TRBV27 to TRBJ1-2; 9 nucleotides match TRBD1. V dropped 2 bases and J dropped 2; count of bases not matched to a gene: 9. The germline V gene encodes CDR1 MNHEY and CDR2 SMNVEV (reference sequence). This CDR3 comprises 17 residues. The chain's CDR3 is CASSLMTPGQGNYGYTF. The CDR3 coding sequence is TGTGCCAGCAGTTTAATGACCCCGGGACAGGGAAACTATGGCTACACCTTC.

The gene calls are TRBV7-9 and TRBJ2-1; D is undetermined. CDR3 length: 16 residues. Looked up from germline, CDR1 is SEHNR and CDR2 is FQNEAQ (reference sequence). Trimming left V 0 bases short and J 5 bases short, with 14 bases between. In nucleotides, the CDR3 is TGTGCCAGCAGCTTAGCGACTCAGGAAGGACACAATGAGCAGTTCTTC. Translation: CASSLATQEGHNEQFF.

The chain combines TRBV5-4 with TRBJ1-5; weak D call: TRBD1 (5 bases). The germline V and J ends were trimmed by 2 bases and 8 bases, with 14 bases remaining between them. CDR3 size: 14 residues. CDR1 and CDR2 from the germline V gene are SGHNT and YYREEE (reference sequence). CDR3 bases: TGTGCCAGCAGCTTCCAGGGAGGTCGGGAGCCCCAGCATTTT. Translating gives CASSFQGGREPQHF.